This entry concerns a single T cell receptor beta chain. This sample is drawn from a study of cytomegalovirus exposure and HLA in healthy donors. Both 60 Vbeta primers and 13 Jbeta primers went into the PCR. Data came from immunoSEQ multiplex PCR; TCRdb stores just in-frame clones and leaves some out. The table lists 60,000 to 95,000 clones, under 85% of them singletons, with over 7% in the top ten. The germline gives CDR1 SGHTA, CDR2 FQGNSA. Losses at the gene ends were 1 base for V and 6 bases for J; bases not matched to a gene: 2. This CDR3 spans 13 amino acids. Specimen: PBMCs. The V and J genes are TRBV7-2 and TRBJ2-7; 8 nucleotides align to TRBD1. The clonotype was recovered from a woman aged 40 to 49 in good health and CMV-seropositive. The CDR3 spells CASSLGTGREQYF. The DNA of the CDR3 is TGTGCCAGCAGCTTAGGGACAGGGCGCGAGCAGTACTTC.